These 29 T cell receptor beta chains originate from one sample sequenced in a study of vaccination and CD4 T cells after COVID-19. The Oncomine TCR Beta short-read assay sequenced DNA from cultured CD4+ T cells. TCRdb independently ran MiXCR on the PCR reads; one entry per CDR3 protein. The sample yields approximately 15,000 distinct CDR3 sequences, roughly 53% seen once. Their antigens are not known. The treatment is: 10-day PBMC culture with coronavirus spike peptide pools or control peptides (ViraFEST assay). This sample comprised CD4+ T cells from blood, cultured in vitro, obtained before SARS-CoV-2 vaccination. The receptors come from a human donor who had recovered from COVID-19.

This clonotype was detected a few times. V and J are TRBV28 and TRBJ1-2; D is unclear. The CDR3 is 13 residues long. V shed 6 bases and J shed 8 bases, with 16 bases lying between them. Germline loops: CDR1 MDHEN, CDR2 SYDVKM. This CDR3 reads CASSLSGRSGYTF. Here the CDR3 DNA reads TGTGCCAGCAGCCTTTCGGGGAGGTCCGGCTACACCTTC.

The chain combines TRBV20-1 with TRBJ1-2; D call uncertain. This CDR3 spans 16 amino acids. Looked up from germline, CDR1 is DFQATT and CDR2 is SNEGSKA (reference sequence). CDR3 amino acids: CSAPIVPAEPFTGYTF. CDR3 coding DNA: TGCAGCGCTCCTATAGTCCCAGCGGAACCCTTCACGGGCTACACCTTC.

The chain recombines TRBV24-1 with TRBJ2-7; either TRBD1 or TRBD2 may supply D (5 bases each). Germline CDR1 and CDR2: KGHDR and SFDVKD. This CDR3 has 17 amino acids. V was cut by 5 bases and J by 0 bases, with 19 bases left in between. The CDR3 region has the DNA TGTGCCACCAGTGGGACCGGGACGGACGGATTCTCCTACGAGCAGTACTTC. It yields the protein CATSGTGTDGFSYEQYF.

This clonotype was seen only a few times. The rearrangement joins TRBV30 to TRBJ2-7; maybe TRBD2 (7 bases). The V end lost 2 bases, the J end lost 1 base, and 12 bases lay between the germline ends. CDR3 size: 14 residues. Germline V CDR1 and CDR2: GTSNPN, SVGIG (reference sequence). Here the CDR3 reads CAWSLKGGSYEQYF. The CDR3 DNA reads TGTGCCTGGAGTTTAAAGGGGGGGTCCTACGAGCAGTACTTC.

This clonotype was picked up a small number of times. The rearrangement links TRBV6-1 to TRBJ1-2; no reliable D call. V lost 5 bases, J lost 8 bases, and 18 bases lay in between. This CDR3 is built from 14 residues. The germline gives CDR1 MNHNS, CDR2 SASEGT. The CDR3 bases are TGTGCCAGCAGTCTAGGACTGAGGAGTGGGGGCTACACCTTC. It encodes CASSLGLRSGGYTF.

The rearrangement joins TRBV11-2 to TRBJ2-5; a possible D gene is TRBD1 (6 bases). Germline values: CDR1 SGHAT, CDR2 FQNNGV. Deletions cut 5 bases from V and 7 bases from J, with 20 bases between. CDR3 length: 15 residues. CDR3 in DNA: TGTGCCAGCAGCCTCGACCCCTCACGAGGGGGGACCCAGTACTTC. This codes for CASSLDPSRGGTQYF.

The V and J genes are TRBV20-1 and TRBJ2-7, with a weak D call TRBD2 (5 bases). CDR1 and CDR2 (germline): DFQATT, SNEGSKA (reference sequence). The CDR3 runs 13 residues. V gave up 1 base and J gave up 8 bases, with 15 bases separating them. Here the CDR3 DNA reads TGCAGTGCTAGAGCCTCGGACTCCCCTAAGCAGTACTTC. This gives the protein CSARASDSPKQYF.

This clonotype was seen only a few times. J is TRBJ2-7 and V is TRBV6-2 or TRBV6-3; 10 bases align to TRBD2. The CDR3 is made up of 20 amino acids. The V and J ends lost 0 bases and 2 bases, in that order; junction bases with no gene match: 16. Germline CDR1 is MNHEY and CDR2 is SVGEGT. Written as DNA, the CDR3 is TGTGCCAGCAGTTACTCGTCATTAGGGGCTAGCGGGGGATACACCTACGAGCAGTACTTC. Residues: CASSYSSLGASGGYTYEQYF.

This clonotype turned up a few times. The rearrangement joins TRBV12-3 or TRBV12-4 to TRBJ1-1, with 7 bases fitting TRBD1. The CDR3 spans 13 residues. With V trimmed by 6 bases and J by 8 bases, 9 bases remained unmatched. In DNA, the CDR3 is TGTGCCAGCAGGCTCCGGGACAGACCAGAAGCTTTCTTT. This sequence encodes CASRLRDRPEAFF.

The V call is TRBV20-1, the J call TRBJ2-3; 10 bases agree with TRBD2. Germline CDR1 is DFQATT and CDR2 is SNEGSKA (reference sequence). The CDR3 contains 15 residues. V dropped 6 bases and J dropped 7; count of bases not matched to a gene: 13. This CDR3 is CSAGGSGGAGYTQYF. The DNA of the CDR3 is TGCAGTGCCGGTGGCAGCGGGGGGGCCGGGTATACGCAGTATTTT.

This chain joins TRBV6-1 and TRBJ1-6, with D unresolved. Between the trimmed V and J ends, which lost 8 bases and 11 bases, there was a span of 13 bases. Germline values: CDR1 MNHNS, CDR2 SASEGT. CDR3 length: 12 residues. CDR3 region: CASGSRTTPLHF. The CDR3 region has the DNA TGTGCCAGCGGGTCTAGAACTACACCCCTCCACTTT.

In DNA form, the CDR3 reads TGCAGTGCTAGGTCCCCGAGCTCCTACAATGAGCAGTTCTTC. Translated, it gives CSARSPSSYNEQFF. This rearrangement joins TRBV20-1 to TRBJ2-1; no firm D call. Germline V gives CDR1 DFQATT, CDR2 SNEGSKA (reference sequence). V was cut by 3 bases and J by 0 bases, with 9 bases left in between. This CDR3 contains 14 residues.

The rearrangement joins TRBV10-3 to TRBJ1-6; D uncertain. Looked up from germline, CDR1 is ENHRY and CDR2 is SYGVKD. V lost 5 bases and J lost 8, with 10 bases in between. The CDR3 loop spans 13 amino acids. DNA for the CDR3: TGTGCCATCAGTTTCGGTACGGATTCACCCCTCCACTTT. Encoded protein: CAISFGTDSPLHF.

This clonotype was detected only once. The V gene is TRBV12-3 or TRBV12-4, the J gene TRBJ2-3, with D hard to call. Trimming pared 7 bases from V and 3 bases from J, leaving 14 bases between. The CDR3 extends over 14 amino acids. Here the CDR3 reads CASTLTVGTDTQYF. The CDR3 DNA is TGTGCCAGCACTCTAACGGTGGGGACAGATACGCAGTATTTT.

The rearrangement links TRBV12-3 or TRBV12-4 to TRBJ2-7, with D unclear. Trimming took 2 bases from V and 0 from J, leaving 8 bases between them. There are 14 residues in the CDR3. CDR3 sequence (DNA): TGTGCCAGCAGTTTAACGGTTTCCTCCTACGAGCAGTACTTC. This sequence encodes CASSLTVSSYEQYF.

The chain couples TRBV2 to TRBJ1-1; the D is unclear. Trimming stripped 9 bases from V and 1 base from J, with 9 bases between. Germline CDR1 SNHLY, CDR2 FYNNEI. CDR3 length: 12 amino acids. CDR3 DNA: TGTGCCAGTTCTATGAGGAACACTGAAGCTTTCTTT. It is translated as CASSMRNTEAFF.

The gene calls are TRBV2 and TRBJ1-2, with TRBD1 as a possible D gene (5 bases). The CDR3 runs 15 residues. Germline lookup yields CDR1 SNHLY and CDR2 FYNNEI. Trimming stripped 6 bases from V and 8 bases from J, with 22 bases between. The CDR3 nucleotides read TGTGCCAGCAGCCCAGATTATAGGACAACTAAGGGCTACACCTTC. This gives the protein CASSPDYRTTKGYTF.

The chain carries TRBV5-1 and TRBJ1-1; unclear D gene. The CDR3 consists of 13 residues. Trimming shortened V by 5 bases and J by 4 bases, and 12 bases separated the two germline ends. Germline V CDR1 and CDR2: SGHRS, YFSETQ. The chain's CDR3 is CASSEVRGTEAFF. The CDR3, as DNA: TGCGCCAGCAGTGAGGTCCGGGGCACTGAAGCTTTCTTT.

V is TRBV2 and J is TRBJ2-3; maybe TRBD1 (6 bases). V was clipped by 3 bases and J by 6 bases, with 10 bases between them. This CDR3 has 13 residues. Germline CDR1 is SNHLY and CDR2 is FYNNEI. This CDR3 reads CASSDGGGDTQYF. Written as DNA, the CDR3 is TGTGCCAGCAGTGATGGTGGGGGCGATACGCAGTATTTT.

This clonotype appeared once. The chain combines TRBV20-1 with TRBJ2-4; possibly TRBD1 or TRBD2 for D (5 bases each). This CDR3 is built from 15 residues. Germline lookup yields CDR1 DFQATT and CDR2 SNEGSKA (reference sequence). Trimming cost V 6 bases and J 8 bases, with 23 bases left between them. The CDR3 nucleotides are TGCAGTGCCCCCCGGGACGGTGGGGAACGGGACATTCAGTACTTC. Its translation is CSAPRDGGERDIQYF.

This chain links TRBV11-2 with TRBJ1-2, with D unclear. V gave up 1 base and J gave up 2 bases, with 5 bases separating them. CDR1 is SGHAT, CDR2 FQNNGV, per germline. This CDR3 has 13 residues. CDR3 nucleotides: TGTGCCAGCAGCTTAGGTGAAAACTATGGCTACACCTTC. It encodes CASSLGENYGYTF. Drawing the rest from reference TRBV11-2 and TRBJ1-2, the complete variable domain is EAGVAQSPRYKIIEKRQSVAFWCNPISGHATLYWYQQILGQGPKLLIQFQNNGVVDDSQLPKDRFSAERLKGVDSTLKIQPAKLEDSAVYLCASSLGENYGYTFGSGTRLTVV.

The gene calls are TRBV12-3 or TRBV12-4 and TRBJ2-7; D gene unclear. There are 12 residues in the CDR3. Trimming shortened V by 5 bases and J by 3 bases, and 8 bases separated the two germline ends. The DNA for the CDR3 is TGTGCCAGCAGTCAACACGGCTACGAGCAGTACTTC. Translated: CASSQHGYEQYF.

The chain employs TRBV5-4 and TRBJ2-7; perhaps TRBD1 as D (5 bases). Germline-derived CDR1 and CDR2 are SGHNT and YYREEE (reference sequence). This CDR3 spans 13 amino acids. The ends were cut back, 1 base at V and 5 bases at J, with 10 bases in the middle. The CDR3 sequence: CASSLRGDDEQYF. DNA of the CDR3: TGTGCCAGCAGCTTGAGGGGCGATGACGAGCAGTACTTC.

J is TRBJ1-1 and V is TRBV6-1; TRBD1 might be the D (5 bases). Looked up from germline, CDR1 is MNHNS and CDR2 is SASEGT. This CDR3 contains 14 residues. The V end was cut by 6 bases, the J end by 9 bases, with 20 bases between. CDR3 residues: CASSQIRSRGQAFF. Written as DNA, the CDR3 is TGTGCCAGCAGCCAAATCCGTAGTAGGGGACAAGCTTTCTTT.

This clonotype was counted only a few times. This sequence joins TRBV19 and TRBJ1-2, with 7 bases lining up with TRBD1. CDR1 is LNHDA and CDR2 is SQIVND in the germline V gene (reference sequence). The CDR3 sequence is 11 residues long. V lost 5 bases and J lost 11; bases outside the gene matches: 5. CDR3 amino acids: CASSRDSLYTF. CDR3 in DNA: TGTGCCAGTAGTCGGGACAGCCTGTACACCTTC.

The chain employs TRBV7-9 and TRBJ2-6, with D hard to call. Trimming left V 1 base short and J 0 bases short, with 10 bases between. Per germline, CDR1 SEHNR and CDR2 FQNEAQ (reference sequence). CDR3 length: 17 amino acids. The CDR3 spells CASSLDGGSSGANVLTF. The CDR3, as DNA: TGTGCCAGCAGCTTAGATGGCGGTAGCTCTGGGGCCAACGTCCTGACTTTC.

The chain couples TRBV6-4 to TRBJ2-5; TRBD1 is a possible D gene (7 bases). V was shortened by 0 bases and J by 4 bases, with 21 bases between the two germline ends. Germline V gives CDR1 MRHNA, CDR2 SNTAGT. The length of the CDR3 is 18 residues. CDR3 sequence reads: CASSDSTLRDSAGETQYF. For the CDR3, the DNA is TGTGCCAGCAGTGACTCTACCTTGCGGGACAGCGCGGGAGAGACCCAGTACTTC.

The chain recombines TRBV24-1 with TRBJ2-3; 8 nucleotides agree with TRBD2. This CDR3 spans 14 amino acids. Germline lookup yields CDR1 KGHDR and CDR2 SFDVKD. The junction had 4 bases not matched to a gene; V was cut back by 6 bases and J by 3 bases. This CDR3 is CATSPGGVTDTQYF. The CDR3 DNA follows: TGTGCCACCAGTCCCGGGGGGGTAACAGATACGCAGTATTTT.

The chain carries TRBV19 and TRBJ1-2; D is uncertain. The CDR3 is made up of 14 amino acids. The germline CDR1 and CDR2 sequences are LNHDA and SQIVND (reference sequence). Trimming took off 6 bases at V and 4 bases at J, with 15 bases between the two ends. The CDR3: CASSPSDSFYGYTF. In nucleotides, the CDR3 is TGTGCCAGTAGCCCCTCGGATTCATTCTATGGCTACACCTTC.